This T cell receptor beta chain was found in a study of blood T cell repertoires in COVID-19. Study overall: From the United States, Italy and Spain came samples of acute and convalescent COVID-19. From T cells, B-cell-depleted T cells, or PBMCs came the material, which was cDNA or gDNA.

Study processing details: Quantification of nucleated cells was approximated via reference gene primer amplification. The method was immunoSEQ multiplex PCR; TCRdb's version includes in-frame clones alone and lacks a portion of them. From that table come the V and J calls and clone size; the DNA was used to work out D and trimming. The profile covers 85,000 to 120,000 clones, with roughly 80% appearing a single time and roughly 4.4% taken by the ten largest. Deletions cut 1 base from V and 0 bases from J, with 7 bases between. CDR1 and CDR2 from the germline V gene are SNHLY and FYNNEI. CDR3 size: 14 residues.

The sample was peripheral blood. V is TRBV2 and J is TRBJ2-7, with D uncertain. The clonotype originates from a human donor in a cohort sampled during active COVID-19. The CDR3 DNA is TGTGCCAGCAGTGAAGGGCGGTACTCCTACGAGCAGTACTTC. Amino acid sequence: CASSEGRYSYEQYF.